This T cell receptor beta chain was recorded in a study of T cell changes during pregnancy in multiple sclerosis. Profiled with immunoSEQ multiplex PCR; TCRdb holds only in-frame clones, not every one. This sample has some 90,000 clones, with 90% to 95% found just once. The CDR3 runs 12 residues. The germline V gene encodes CDR1 MNHEY and CDR2 SVGAGI. The sample was peripheral blood, taken after pregnancy. This clonotype originated in a female donor in good health, enrolled as a control in a pregnancy study. The chain employs TRBV6-5 and TRBJ2-5, with TRBD1 matching over 7 bases. The J call could be wrong; TRBJ2-7 is a better fit for the DNA end. The CDR3: CASRQGPYEQYF. As DNA, the CDR3 is TGTGCCAGCAGACAGGGGCCCTACGAGCAGTACTTC.